What follows are 13 T cell receptor beta chains derived from one specimen sequenced in a study of T cells in Graves' hyperthyroidism and ophthalmopathy. Amplified TCR beta CDR3 regions came from RNA transcripts. With the HTBI primer set, the TCR CDR3 went through a first round of RT-PCR. TCRdb fed the multiplex PCR reads into MiXCR, producing one record per CDR3 protein. The data contain 400,000 or so distinct CDR3 sequences, over 13% of them singletons. Sequencing was carried out using blood. These receptors came from a man between 50 and 59 years old with Graves' ophthalmopathy.

This clonotype was observed at least ten times. J is TRBJ2-3 and V is TRBV18; TRBD2 aligns across 7 bases. The CDR3 spans 15 residues. The V and J ends lost 6 bases and 2 bases, in that order; junction bases with no gene match: 8. Germline assignment: CDR1 KGHSH and CDR2 LQKENI. The CDR3 bases are TGTGCCAGCTCCCCTTCCTGGGACTACACAGATACGCAGTATTTT. Amino acids: CASSPSWDYTDTQYF.

This clonotype was seen a handful of times. The chain recombines TRBV6-5 with TRBJ1-3, with D unresolved. Germline assignment: CDR1 MNHEY and CDR2 SVGAGI. The CDR3 contains 16 residues. Trimming stripped 0 bases from V and 0 bases from J, with 9 bases between. For the CDR3, the DNA is TGTGCCAGCAGTTACTCGTCCCCCGGCTCTGGAAACACCATATATTTT. Its protein is CASSYSSPGSGNTIYF.

J is TRBJ2-4 and V is TRBV15; D unresolved. V gave up 0 bases and J gave up 8 bases, with 14 bases separating them. CDR1 is LNHNV and CDR2 is YYDKDF in the germline V gene (reference sequence). This CDR3 has 15 amino acids. In nucleotides, the CDR3 is TGTGCCACCAGCAGAGATCGAGAAGCTGGGTACATTCAGTACTTC. Amino acids: CATSRDREAGYIQYF.

This clonotype has just a few counts. The junction departs from the called germline gene at one end, perhaps through a read error. The chain has TRBV2 and TRBJ2-2, with D perhaps TRBD1 (6 bases). This CDR3 has 15 residues. Germline assignment: CDR1 SNHLY and CDR2 FYNNEI. CDR3 protein: CASSSGDKNTEELFF. As DNA, the CDR3 is TGTGCCAGCAGTTCAGGGGATAAGAACACCGAGGAGCTGTTTTTT.

CDR3 amino acids: CASSLAGSYNSPLHF. The CDR3 nucleotides are TGTGCCAGCAGTTTGGCGGGCTCCTATAATTCACCCCTCCACTTT. V is TRBV27 and J is TRBJ1-6; D is undetermined. Trimming removed 3 bases from V and 0 bases from J, with 6 bases in between. This CDR3 region has 15 residues. Germline CDR1 MNHEY, CDR2 SMNVEV (reference sequence).

Only a few counts were recorded for this clonotype. This chain links TRBV5-1 with TRBJ2-1; possible D gene TRBD1, 6 bases. The V and J ends lost 4 bases and 1 base respectively, with 21 bases between them. This CDR3 is 18 amino acids long. CDR1 is SGHRS and CDR2 is YFSETQ in the germline V gene. The CDR3 loop reads CASSQDRTDGNSYNEQFF. Here the CDR3 DNA reads TGCGCCAGCAGCCAAGACAGGACCGATGGTAATTCCTACAATGAGCAGTTCTTC.

The table lists this clonotype with a count of one. CDR3 sequence (DNA): TGTGCCAGTCGAACCGGGGCAGGGGGAGGCGAGCAGTACTTC. Its protein product is CASRTGAGGGEQYF. The V gene is TRBV19, the J gene TRBJ2-7; TRBD1 is a possible D gene (7 bases). Germline-derived CDR1 and CDR2 are LNHDA and SQIVND (reference sequence). The CDR3 is 14 residues long. Trimming shortened V by 8 bases and J by 6 bases, and 20 bases separated the two germline ends.

This clonotype was counted at least ten times. The chain links TRBV30 to TRBJ2-3, with 7 bases identical to TRBD1. Germline loops: CDR1 GTSNPN, CDR2 SVGIG (reference sequence). After removal of 3 bases from V and 6 bases from J, the junction contained 3 bases not matched to a gene. This CDR3 region has 12 residues. CDR3 amino acids: CAWRNRGDTQYF. For the CDR3, the DNA is TGTGCCTGGAGAAACAGGGGCGATACGCAGTATTTT.

This clonotype was seen ten or more times. The chain couples TRBV30 to TRBJ2-7; D is ambiguous. In germline, CDR1 is GTSNPN, CDR2 SVGIG (reference sequence). The CDR3 extends over 13 amino acids. The V end lost 6 bases, the J end lost 3 bases, and 15 bases lay between the germline ends. The CDR3 region is CACSAWDRYEQYF. CDR3 coding DNA: TGTGCCTGCTCGGCTTGGGATCGCTACGAGCAGTACTTC.

This clonotype was counted only a few times. The chain uses TRBV29-1 and TRBJ2-3; tentatively, D is TRBD1 or TRBD2 (5 bases each). Germline values: CDR1 SQVTM, CDR2 ANQGSEA. Trimming took off 7 bases at V and 4 bases at J, with 18 bases between the two ends. The CDR3 consists of 14 residues. Here the CDR3 reads CSAGVTGTPDTQYF. CDR3 in DNA: TGCAGCGCCGGGGTGACGGGGACCCCAGATACGCAGTATTTT.

This clonotype was observed many times. The chain carries TRBV20-1 and TRBJ2-3, with TRBD2 matching over 7 bases. The CDR3 sequence is 15 residues long. The germline gives CDR1 DFQATT, CDR2 SNEGSKA (reference sequence). Losses at the gene ends were 4 bases for V and 0 bases for J; bases not matched to a gene: 7. The CDR3 nucleotides read TGCAGTGCTATTGCTAGCGGAGTCAGCACAGATACGCAGTATTTT. This sequence encodes CSAIASGVSTDTQYF.

This clonotype has ten or more counts. The CDR3 DNA sequence: TGCAGTGCCCCTGGGGGGTCCTCGGGGGAGACCCAGTACTTC. Translated, it gives CSAPGGSSGETQYF. This sequence joins TRBV20-1 and TRBJ2-5, with D possibly TRBD2 on 6 matching bases. This CDR3 has 14 residues. Germline-derived CDR1 and CDR2 are DFQATT and SNEGSKA (reference sequence). Between the trimmed V and J ends, which lost 6 bases and 5 bases, there was a span of 19 bases.

There are many counts of this clonotype. This sequence joins TRBV11-2 and TRBJ2-3; D is uncertain. Germline V gene sequence: CDR1 SGHAT, CDR2 FQNNGV. The CDR3 spans 12 residues. The V end was cut by 1 base, the J end by 6 bases, with 5 bases between. The CDR3 sequence: CASSLGVDTQYF. In DNA, the CDR3 is TGTGCCAGCAGCTTAGGGGTGGATACGCAGTATTTT.